The clone carrying this TCR beta chain was counted a few times. Its antigen is as yet unknown. The repertoire was sequenced with immunoSEQ multiplex PCR; TCRdb's copy has only in-frame clones and lacks some. The sample has 13,000 or so clones, roughly 70% seen once. The sample originates from a study of chemoradiotherapy in HPV16-positive cancers. Study conclusions and caveats: Candidate HPV-specific clones and E7-related TCR motifs grew in tumor during treatment.

The CDR3 contains 19 residues. Per germline, CDR1 SGHRS and CDR2 YFSETQ. The V segment lost 3 bases and the J segment 5 bases; nucleotides outside the gene matches: 16. This specimen was acquired from a patient who underwent chemoradiotherapy. This TCR was recovered from a human donor with HPV-associated anogenital cancer. The J gene is TRBJ2-5, the V gene TRBV5-1, with 13 nucleotides matching TRBD2. The chain's CDR3 is CASSSSGLAGPMRGETQYF. The CDR3, as DNA: TGCGCCAGCAGCTCTTCGGGACTAGCGGGGCCAATGAGGGGGGAGACCCAGTACTTC.